This T cell receptor (beta chain) was identified during a study of CD8 T cells in Susac syndrome. With random hexamers, reverse transcription was performed on about 0.5 to 1 ug of RNA. One entry per CDR3 protein results from TCRdb running MiXCR on the immunoSEQ multiplex PCR reads. The sample has 100,000 to 150,000 distinct CDR3 sequences; around 94% are singletons. Deletions cut 4 bases from V and 5 bases from J, with 14 bases between. Germline CDR1 is LNHDA and CDR2 is SQIVND (reference sequence). The CDR3 has 14 amino acids. The sequence derives from a human donor in good health. The chain carries TRBV19 and TRBJ1-1, with no clear D. The sample consisted of CD4+ T cells from PBMCs. The CDR3 reads CASSTSEWKTEAFF. The CDR3 DNA is TGTGCCAGTAGTACCAGCGAGTGGAAGACTGAAGCTTTCTTT.